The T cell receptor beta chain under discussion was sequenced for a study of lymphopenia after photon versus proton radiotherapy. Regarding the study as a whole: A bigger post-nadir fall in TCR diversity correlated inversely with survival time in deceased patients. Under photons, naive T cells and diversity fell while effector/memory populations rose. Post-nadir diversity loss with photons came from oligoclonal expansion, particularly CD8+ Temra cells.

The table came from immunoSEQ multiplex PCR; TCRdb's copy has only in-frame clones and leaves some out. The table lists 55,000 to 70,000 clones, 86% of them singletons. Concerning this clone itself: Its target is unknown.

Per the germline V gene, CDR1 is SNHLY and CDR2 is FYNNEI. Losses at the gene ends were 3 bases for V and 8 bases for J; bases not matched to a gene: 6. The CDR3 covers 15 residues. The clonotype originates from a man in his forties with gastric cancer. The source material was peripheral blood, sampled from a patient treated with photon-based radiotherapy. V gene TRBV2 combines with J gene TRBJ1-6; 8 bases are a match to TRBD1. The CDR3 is CASSERTGRDSPLHF. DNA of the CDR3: TGTGCCAGCAGTGAGCGGACAGGGAGGGATTCACCCCTCCACTTT.